The 21 T cell receptor beta chains reported below all come from one sample, sequenced in a study of T-cell reconstitution after alpha-beta-depleted transplantation in children. The TCRbeta library incorporated unique molecular identifiers. From the PCR reads, TCRdb called clonotypes with MiXCR, one entry per CDR3 protein. The table has roughly 500,000 distinct CDR3 sequences, roughly 10% seen once. The specimen comprised PBMCs, sampled before TCRalphabeta/CD19-depleted stem cell transplant. The origin of the receptors is a child aged 2-15 years with inherited bone marrow failure, due to receive a stem cell transplant.

This clonotype occurred many times. The chain carries TRBV14 and TRBJ2-3, with 10 bases that match TRBD2. V lost 2 bases, J lost 4 bases, and 3 bases stayed unmatched. This CDR3 comprises 15 residues. The germline V gene has CDR1 SGHDN and CDR2 FVKESK. CDR3 region: CASSQTSGIADTQYF. CDR3 nucleotides: TGTGCCAGCAGCCAAACTAGCGGGATAGCAGATACGCAGTATTTT.

Ten or more counts support this clonotype. The chain combines TRBV11-2 with TRBJ1-1, with 7 bases identical to TRBD1. The V segment lost 0 bases and the J segment 7 bases; nucleotides outside the gene matches: 5. CDR3 length: 14 amino acids. Germline CDR1 and CDR2: SGHAT and FQNNGV. The CDR3 loop is CASSLEGQINEAFF. CDR3 bases: TGTGCCAGCAGCTTAGAGGGACAGATTAATGAAGCTTTCTTT. Variable domain in full (rest from reference TRBV11-2 and TRBJ1-1): EAGVAQSPRYKIIEKRQSVAFWCNPISGHATLYWYQQILGQGPKLLIQFQNNGVVDDSQLPKDRFSAERLKGVDSTLKIQPAKLEDSAVYLCASSLEGQINEAFFGQGTRLTVV.

This clonotype was recorded many times. The chain is built from TRBV4-3 and TRBJ2-2; 11 positions match TRBD1. The CDR3 covers 16 residues. The germline V gene encodes CDR1 LGHNA and CDR2 YSLEER. V lost 2 bases, J lost 7 bases, and 6 bases stayed unmatched. CDR3 sequence (DNA): TGCGCCAGCAGCCAATCGGGACAGGGGGAAGGCGGGGAGCTGTTTTTT. This gives the protein CASSQSGQGEGGELFF.

This clonotype was detected ten times or more. The CDR3 is CATSAGARGDNEQFF. DNA for the CDR3: TGTGCCACCAGTGCCGGCGCGAGGGGAGACAATGAGCAGTTCTTC. The chain carries TRBV24-1 and TRBJ2-1; either TRBD1 or TRBD2 may supply D (5 bases each). CDR1 is KGHDR and CDR2 is SFDVKD in the germline V gene. V shed 5 bases and J shed 5 bases, with 15 bases lying between them. This CDR3 comprises 15 residues.

This clonotype was observed a few times. The chain is built from TRBV28 and TRBJ1-5; D is ambiguous. This CDR3 region has 15 residues. Germline CDR1 is MDHEN and CDR2 is SYDVKM. Trimming left V 1 base short and J 0 bases short, with 7 bases between. The CDR3 loop is CASSLFEYSNQPQHF. In nucleotides, the CDR3 is TGTGCCAGCAGTTTATTTGAGTATAGCAATCAGCCCCAGCATTTT.

The rearrangement joins TRBV7-2 to TRBJ1-2; D unclear. The CDR3 runs to 13 residues. Looked up from germline, CDR1 is SGHTA and CDR2 is FQGNSA. Deletions cut 4 bases from V and 3 bases from J, with 9 bases between. CDR3 amino acids: CASSSGRDYGYTF. The DNA of the CDR3 is TGTGCCAGCAGCTCCGGGAGAGACTATGGCTACACCTTC.

This clonotype has ten or more counts. CDR3 sequence (DNA): TGCGCCAGCAGCTTGGGGACTAGCGGGATTCATCAAGATACGCAGTATTTT. Encoded protein: CASSLGTSGIHQDTQYF. The chain recombines TRBV5-1 with TRBJ2-3; TRBD2 matches at 12 bases. Germline V gene data show CDR1 as SGHRS and CDR2 as YFSETQ. J gave up 5 bases and V 0 bases, and 7 bases lay outside the gene matches. There are 17 residues in the CDR3.

Ten or more counts support this clonotype. The rearrangement joins TRBV4-3 to TRBJ2-2; D call uncertain. V was pared by 4 bases and J by 8 bases, with 11 bases between. The germline CDR1 and CDR2 sequences are LGHNA and YSLEER. This CDR3 spans 13 amino acids. The CDR3 reads CASSRDRAGELFF. In DNA form, the CDR3 reads TGCGCCAGCAGCCGCGACCGAGCTGGGGAGCTGTTTTTT.

This clonotype has a count of ten or more. The gene calls are TRBV10-3 and TRBJ2-7, with TRBD2 as a possible D gene (5 bases). In germline, CDR1 is ENHRY, CDR2 SYGVKD. This CDR3 contains 14 residues. V lost 3 bases and J 6 bases, leaving 15 bases between the germline ends. The CDR3: CAISDAASWAEQYF. Written as DNA, the CDR3 is TGTGCCATCAGTGACGCGGCTAGCTGGGCCGAGCAGTACTTC.

This clonotype was seen more than once but under ten times. The chain recombines TRBV6-1 with TRBJ2-7; 7 nucleotides line up with TRBD2. The CDR3 sequence is 14 residues long. Germline lookup yields CDR1 MNHNS and CDR2 SASEGT. After removal of 7 bases from V and 7 bases from J, the junction contained 13 bases not matched to a gene. CDR3 DNA sequence: TGTGCCAGCACTATACGGGGAGGGATGGGGGAGCAGTACTTC. It codes for CASTIRGGMGEQYF.

This clonotype was seen only a few times. The gene calls are TRBV7-9 and TRBJ2-7; no reliable D call. Trimming left V 1 base short and J 1 base short, with 8 bases between. The length of the CDR3 is 14 residues. The germline CDR1 and CDR2 sequences are SEHNR and FQNEAQ (reference sequence). CDR3 nucleotide sequence: TGTGCCAGCAGCTTAGTGGCGCGGTCCTACGAGCAGTACTTC. It encodes CASSLVARSYEQYF.

This clonotype was picked up many times. V and J are TRBV12-3 or TRBV12-4 and TRBJ2-2; no definite D call. V was trimmed by 5 bases and J by 7 bases, leaving 8 bases between them. The CDR3 has 12 amino acids. CDR3 DNA sequence: TGTGCCAGCAGTCCTTTGGGCGGGGAGCTGTTTTTT. This translates into CASSPLGGELFF.

This clonotype was observed many times. This chain links TRBV5-1 with TRBJ2-5; D ambiguous. The CDR3 is 14 residues long. Germline V CDR1 and CDR2: SGHRS, YFSETQ. V lost 0 bases, J lost 5 bases, and 11 bases lay in between. The CDR3 region is CASSLAYRKETQYF. Written as DNA, the CDR3 is TGCGCCAGCAGCTTGGCCTATCGGAAGGAGACCCAGTACTTC.

Many counts were recorded for this clonotype. The chain employs TRBV18 and TRBJ2-3, with unresolved D. This CDR3 contains 15 residues. CDR1 is KGHSH and CDR2 is LQKENI in the germline V gene. V lost 0 bases and J lost 4, with 11 bases in between. The CDR3 DNA follows: TGTGCCAGCTCACCACCGGCCCCATCGTCAGATACGCAGTATTTT. It codes for CASSPPAPSSDTQYF. The whole variable domain, filled in from reference TRBV18 and TRBJ2-3, reads NAGVMQNPRHLVRRRGQEARLRCSPMKGHSHVYWYRQLPEEGLKFMVYLQKENIIDESGMPKERFSAEFPKEGPSILRIQQVVRGDSAAYFCASSPPAPSSDTQYFGPGTRLTVL.

This clonotype was seen many times. The chain uses TRBV24-1 and TRBJ2-5, with 9 positions matching TRBD1. V shed 6 bases, J shed 4 bases, and the junction held 14 bases outside the gene matches. The germline gives CDR1 KGHDR, CDR2 SFDVKD. CDR3 size: 17 residues. CDR3 loop: CATSRSPGQGGRETQYF. The DNA of the CDR3 is TGTGCCACCAGTCGAAGTCCGGGACAGGGAGGAAGAGAGACCCAGTACTTC.

This clonotype appeared many times. The rearrangement joins TRBV5-1 to TRBJ2-2; D is undetermined. CDR3 length: 14 amino acids. Trimming removed 4 bases at V and 2 bases at J, with 9 bases between. CDR1 SGHRS and CDR2 YFSETQ come from the germline V gene. The CDR3 DNA sequence: TGCGCCAGCAGCCGCGGAGCAAACACCGGGGAGCTGTTTTTT. Translation gives CASSRGANTGELFF.

This clonotype was seen repeatedly, ten times or more. The rearrangement links TRBV7-9 to TRBJ2-5, with a possible D match to TRBD1 (6 bases). In germline, CDR1 is SEHNR, CDR2 FQNEAQ (reference sequence). V was pared by 1 base and J by 4 bases, with 13 bases between. The CDR3 runs 15 residues. CDR3 in DNA: TGTGCCAGCAGCTTAGTCACAGGGCACGCAGAGACCCAGTACTTC. Translated, it gives CASSLVTGHAETQYF.

V and J are TRBV6-5 and TRBJ2-3; tentative D call: TRBD2 (6 bases). The germline CDR1 and CDR2 sequences are MNHEY and SVGAGI. This CDR3 is built from 13 residues. The V end was cut by 5 bases, the J end by 4 bases, with 10 bases between. The CDR3 protein is CASSHGSSDTQYF. The CDR3 DNA is TGTGCCAGCAGTCACGGGAGCTCAGATACGCAGTATTTT.

The table lists this clonotype with many counts. The chain uses TRBV12-3 or TRBV12-4 and TRBJ1-5; D ambiguous. The CDR3 is made up of 13 amino acids. V was clipped by 6 bases and J by 0 bases, with 6 bases between them. The CDR3 sequence is CASRRNSNQPQHF. In DNA, the CDR3 is TGTGCCAGCAGGAGGAATAGCAATCAGCCCCAGCATTTT.

This clonotype was seen at least ten times. The chain is built from TRBV5-1 and TRBJ2-1; D may be TRBD1 or TRBD2 (5 bases each). V was trimmed by 2 bases and J by 9 bases, leaving 9 bases between them. From germline, CDR1 is SGHRS and CDR2 YFSETQ. The CDR3 is 12 amino acids. The CDR3 DNA reads TGCGCCAGCAGCTTACTCGGGGCTGAGCAGTTCTTC. Amino acid sequence: CASSLLGAEQFF.

This clonotype was observed many times. The gene calls are TRBV3-1 and TRBJ2-1, with D possibly TRBD2 on 5 matching bases. The germline V gene encodes CDR1 LGHDT and CDR2 YNNKEL (reference sequence). The CDR3 is made up of 16 amino acids. The V end was cut by 1 base, the J end by 5 bases, with 15 bases between. The CDR3 here is CASSQGPETINNEQFF. CDR3 coding DNA: TGTGCCAGCAGCCAAGGTCCCGAGACTATTAACAATGAGCAGTTCTTC.